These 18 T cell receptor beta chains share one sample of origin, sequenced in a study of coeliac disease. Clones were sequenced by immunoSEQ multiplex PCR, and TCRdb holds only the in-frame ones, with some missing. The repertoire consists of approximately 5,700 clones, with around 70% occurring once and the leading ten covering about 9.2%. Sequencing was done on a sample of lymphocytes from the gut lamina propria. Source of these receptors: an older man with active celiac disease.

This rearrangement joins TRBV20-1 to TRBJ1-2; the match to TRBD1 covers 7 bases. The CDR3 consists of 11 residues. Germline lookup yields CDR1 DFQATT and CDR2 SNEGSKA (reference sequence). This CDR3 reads CRQGGNYGYTF. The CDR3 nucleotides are TGCAGGCAGGGGGGAAACTATGGCTACACCTTC.

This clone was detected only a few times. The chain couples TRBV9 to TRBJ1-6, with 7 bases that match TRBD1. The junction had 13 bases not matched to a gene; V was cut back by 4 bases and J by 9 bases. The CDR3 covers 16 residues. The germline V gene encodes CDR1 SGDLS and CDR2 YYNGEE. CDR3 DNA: TGTGCCAGCAGCCCCCAGGGGGACGGGAGGGTTTCACCCCTCCACTTT. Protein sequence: CASSPQGDGRVSPLHF.

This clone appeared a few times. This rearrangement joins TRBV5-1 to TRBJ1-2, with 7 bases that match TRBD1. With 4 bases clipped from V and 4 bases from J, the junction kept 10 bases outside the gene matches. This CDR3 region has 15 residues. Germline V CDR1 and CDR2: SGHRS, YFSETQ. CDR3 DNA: TGCGCCAGCAGCCAAGGACAGGAGCGTGCCTATGGCTACACCTTC. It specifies CASSQGQERAYGYTF.

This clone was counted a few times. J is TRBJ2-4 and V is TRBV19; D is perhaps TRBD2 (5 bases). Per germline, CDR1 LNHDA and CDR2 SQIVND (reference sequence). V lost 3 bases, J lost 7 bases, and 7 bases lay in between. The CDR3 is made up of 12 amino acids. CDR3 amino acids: CASSIPGNIQYF. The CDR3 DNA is TGTGCCAGTAGTATCCCGGGGAACATTCAGTACTTC.

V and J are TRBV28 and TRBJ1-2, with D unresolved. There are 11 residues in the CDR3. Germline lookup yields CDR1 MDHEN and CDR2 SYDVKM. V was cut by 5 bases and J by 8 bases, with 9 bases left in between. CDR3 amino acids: CASSRMEGYTF. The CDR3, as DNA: TGTGCCAGCAGTAGGATGGAGGGCTACACCTTC.

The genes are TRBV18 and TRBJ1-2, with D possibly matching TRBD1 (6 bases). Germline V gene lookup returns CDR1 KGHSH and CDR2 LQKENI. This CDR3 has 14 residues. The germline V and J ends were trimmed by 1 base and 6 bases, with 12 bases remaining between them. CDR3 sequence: CASSPLQGRHGYTF. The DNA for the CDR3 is TGTGCCAGCTCACCACTACAGGGCAGGCATGGCTACACCTTC.

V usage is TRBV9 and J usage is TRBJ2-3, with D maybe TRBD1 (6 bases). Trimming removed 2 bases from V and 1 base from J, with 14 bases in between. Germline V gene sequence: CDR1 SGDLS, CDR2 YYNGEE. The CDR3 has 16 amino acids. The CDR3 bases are TGTGCCAGCAGCGTCATAACAGGGCCTGGCACAGATACGCAGTATTTT. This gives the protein CASSVITGPGTDTQYF.

The CDR3 DNA follows: TGTGCCAGCTCACTGCAGGGTCGAGAAAAACTGTTTTTT. It encodes CASSLQGREKLFF. The chain is built from TRBV18 and TRBJ1-4, with a possible D match to TRBD1 (5 bases). This CDR3 spans 13 amino acids. V was pared by 4 bases and J by 8 bases, with 11 bases between. CDR1 is KGHSH and CDR2 is LQKENI in the germline V gene.

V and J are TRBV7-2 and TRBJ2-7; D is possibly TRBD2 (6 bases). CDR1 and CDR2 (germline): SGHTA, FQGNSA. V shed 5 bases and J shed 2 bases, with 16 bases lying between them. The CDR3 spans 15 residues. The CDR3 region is CASSLSDGSAYEQYF. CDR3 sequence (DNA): TGTGCCAGCAGCCTCAGCGACGGGAGCGCCTACGAGCAGTACTTC.

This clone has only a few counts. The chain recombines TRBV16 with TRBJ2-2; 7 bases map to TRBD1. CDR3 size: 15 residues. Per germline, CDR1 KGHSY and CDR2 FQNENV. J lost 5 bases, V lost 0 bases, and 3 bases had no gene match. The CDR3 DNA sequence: TGTGCCAGCAGCCAATCGACAGGGCATACCGGGGAGCTGTTTTTT. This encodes CASSQSTGHTGELFF.

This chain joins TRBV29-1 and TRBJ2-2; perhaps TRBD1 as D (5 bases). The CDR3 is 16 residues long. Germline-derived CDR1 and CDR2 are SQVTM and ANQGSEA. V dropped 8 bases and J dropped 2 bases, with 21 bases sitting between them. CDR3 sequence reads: CSISEGALGNTGELFF. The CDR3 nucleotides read TGCAGCATCTCAGAAGGGGCTTTAGGTAACACCGGGGAGCTGTTTTTT.

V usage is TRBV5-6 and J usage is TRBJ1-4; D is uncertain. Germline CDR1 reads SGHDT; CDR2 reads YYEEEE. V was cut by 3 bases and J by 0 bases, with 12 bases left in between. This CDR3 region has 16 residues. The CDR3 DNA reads TGTGCCAGCAGCTCGAACGAGGATGCAACTAATGAAAAACTGTTTTTT. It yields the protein CASSSNEDATNEKLFF.

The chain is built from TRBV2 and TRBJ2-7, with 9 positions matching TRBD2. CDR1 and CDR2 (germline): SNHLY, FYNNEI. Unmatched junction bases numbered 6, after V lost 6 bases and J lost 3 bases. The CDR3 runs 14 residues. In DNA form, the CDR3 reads TGTGCCAGCAGGACCGTAGCGGGGGTCTACGAGCAGTACTTC. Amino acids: CASRTVAGVYEQYF.

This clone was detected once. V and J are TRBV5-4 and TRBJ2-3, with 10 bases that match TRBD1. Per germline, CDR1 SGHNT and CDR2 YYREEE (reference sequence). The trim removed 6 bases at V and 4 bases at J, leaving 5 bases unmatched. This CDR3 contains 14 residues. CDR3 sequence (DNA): TGTGCCAGCACCCAGACAGGGGGCGCAGATACGCAGTATTTT. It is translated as CASTQTGGADTQYF.

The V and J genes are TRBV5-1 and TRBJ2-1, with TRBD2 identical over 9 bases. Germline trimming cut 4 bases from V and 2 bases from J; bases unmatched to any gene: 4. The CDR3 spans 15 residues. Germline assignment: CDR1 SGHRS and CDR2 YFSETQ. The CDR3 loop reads CASSQGLATYNEQFF. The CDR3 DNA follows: TGCGCCAGCAGCCAGGGACTAGCCACCTACAATGAGCAGTTCTTC.

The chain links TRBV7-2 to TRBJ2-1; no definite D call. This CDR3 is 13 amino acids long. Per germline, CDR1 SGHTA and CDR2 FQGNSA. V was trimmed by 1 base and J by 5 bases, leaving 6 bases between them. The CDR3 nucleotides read TGTGCCAGCAGCTTAGGGCCAAACAATGAGCAGTTCTTC. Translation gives CASSLGPNNEQFF.

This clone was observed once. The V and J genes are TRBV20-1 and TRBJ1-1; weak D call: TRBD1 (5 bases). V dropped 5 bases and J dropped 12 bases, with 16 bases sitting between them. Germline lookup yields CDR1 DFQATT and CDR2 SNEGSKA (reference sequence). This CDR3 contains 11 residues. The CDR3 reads CSAARRDFPFF. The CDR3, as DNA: TGCAGTGCTGCCCGCAGGGATTTTCCTTTCTTT.

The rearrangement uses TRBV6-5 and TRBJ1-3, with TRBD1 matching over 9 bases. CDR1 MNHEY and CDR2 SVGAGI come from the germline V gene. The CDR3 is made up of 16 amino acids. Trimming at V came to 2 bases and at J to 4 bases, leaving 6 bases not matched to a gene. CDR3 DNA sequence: TGTGCCAGCAGTTACGGCGCCGGGACAGGGGGAAACACCATATATTTT. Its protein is CASSYGAGTGGNTIYF.